This paragraph reports one T cell receptor beta chain. In this sample, this clone turned up a few times. Its target antigen remains unknown. Per-nucleotide qualities are absent, and no much larger clonotype sits a single base away. This record comes from a study of T cell changes during pregnancy in multiple sclerosis (dated by TCRdb to the late 2010s). A note on the overall study: Changes in the T cell repertoire over the course of pregnancy were examined in this study in women with multiple sclerosis.

According to the germline V gene, CDR1 reads MNHNS and CDR2 reads SASEGT. V trim: 4 bases; J trim: 8 bases; unmatched bases: 8. Taken from cysteine to phenylalanine, the CDR3 has 15 residues. Just the 45-base CDR3 DNA is kept, in frame starting at base 1. Libraries were constructed by the immunoSEQ multiplex PCR assay. Here the immuneACCESS table is served through TCRdb, limited to in-frame sequences with V and J called. Missing clones are a known gap in these copies; in checked studies unresolved V genes cover under half, and the rest lacks a known reason. This sample holds around 100,000 clones; roughly 90% were observed only once. Less than 2% of the sample is held by the ten biggest clonotypes.

The chain is assembled from TRBV6-1 and TRBJ1-2, and 12 bases in between align with TRBD1. The sequences come from peripheral blood, collected after pregnancy. The TCR comes from a female donor with multiple sclerosis, enrolled in a pregnancy study. For the CDR3, the sequence is CASSVTGTGGEGYTF. The base sequence is TGTGCCAGCAGTGTAACCGGGACAGGGGGCGAAGGCTACACCTTC.